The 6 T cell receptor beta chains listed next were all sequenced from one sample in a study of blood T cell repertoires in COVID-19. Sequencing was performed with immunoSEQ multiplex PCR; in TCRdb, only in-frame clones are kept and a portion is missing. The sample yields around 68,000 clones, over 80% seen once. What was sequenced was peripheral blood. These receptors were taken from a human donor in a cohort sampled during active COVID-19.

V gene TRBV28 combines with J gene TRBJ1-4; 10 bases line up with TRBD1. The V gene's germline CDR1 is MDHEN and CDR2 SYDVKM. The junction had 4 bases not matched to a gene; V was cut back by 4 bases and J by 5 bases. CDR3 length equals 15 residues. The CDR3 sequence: CASSSSGQGNEKLFF. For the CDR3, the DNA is TGTGCCAGCAGTTCGTCGGGACAGGGGAATGAAAAACTGTTTTTT.

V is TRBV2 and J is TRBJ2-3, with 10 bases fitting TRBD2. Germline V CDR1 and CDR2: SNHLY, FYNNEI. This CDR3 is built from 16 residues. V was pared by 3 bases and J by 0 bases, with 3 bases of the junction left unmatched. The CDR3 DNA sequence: TGTGCCAGCAGTGACCAGCGGGGGGGAAGCACAGATACGCAGTATTTT. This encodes CASSDQRGGSTDTQYF.

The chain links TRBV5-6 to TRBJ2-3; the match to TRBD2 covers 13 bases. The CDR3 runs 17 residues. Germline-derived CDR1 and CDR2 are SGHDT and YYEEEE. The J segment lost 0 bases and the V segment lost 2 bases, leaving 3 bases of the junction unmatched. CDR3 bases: TGTGCCAGCAGCTTTAGACTAGCGGGGGGTAGCACAGATACGCAGTATTTT. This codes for CASSFRLAGGSTDTQYF.

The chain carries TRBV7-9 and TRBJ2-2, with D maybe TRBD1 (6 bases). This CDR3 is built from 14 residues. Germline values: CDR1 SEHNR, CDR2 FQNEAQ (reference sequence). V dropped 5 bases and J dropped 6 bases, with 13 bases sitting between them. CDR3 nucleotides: TGTGCCAGCAGCGGGGCAACAGGGCCCGGGGAGCTGTTTTTT. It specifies CASSGATGPGELFF.

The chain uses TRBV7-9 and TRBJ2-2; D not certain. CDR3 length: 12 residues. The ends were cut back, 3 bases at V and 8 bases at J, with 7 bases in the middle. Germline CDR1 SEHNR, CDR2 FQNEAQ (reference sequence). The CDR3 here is CASSFHWGELFF. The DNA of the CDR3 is TGTGCCAGCAGCTTCCACTGGGGGGAGCTGTTTTTT.

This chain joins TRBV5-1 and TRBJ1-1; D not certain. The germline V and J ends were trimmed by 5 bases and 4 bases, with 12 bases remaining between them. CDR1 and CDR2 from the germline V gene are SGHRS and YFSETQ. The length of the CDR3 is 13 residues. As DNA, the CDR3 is TGCGCCAGCAGGGTGAGGGTTAGCACTGAAGCTTTCTTT. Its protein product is CASRVRVSTEAFF. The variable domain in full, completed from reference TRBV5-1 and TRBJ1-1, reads KAGVTQTPRYLIKTRGQQVTLSCSPISGHRSVSWYQQTPGQGLQFLFEYFSETQRNKGNFPGRFSGRQFSNSRSEMNVSTLELGDSALYLCASRVRVSTEAFFGQGTRLTVV.